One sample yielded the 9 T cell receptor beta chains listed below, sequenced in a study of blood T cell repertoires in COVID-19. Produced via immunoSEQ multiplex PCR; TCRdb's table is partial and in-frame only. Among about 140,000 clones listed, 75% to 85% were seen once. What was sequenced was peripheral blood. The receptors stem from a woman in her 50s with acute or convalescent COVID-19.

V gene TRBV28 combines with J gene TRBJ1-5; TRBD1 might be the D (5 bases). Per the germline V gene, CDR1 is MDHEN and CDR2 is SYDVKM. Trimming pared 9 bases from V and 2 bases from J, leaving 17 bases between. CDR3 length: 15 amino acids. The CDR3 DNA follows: TGTGCCAGTAATCAAGGGCCGGGGGGCAATCAGCCCCAGCATTTT. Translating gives CASNQGPGGNQPQHF.

The CDR3 here is CASSPKLNSPLHF. For the CDR3, the DNA is TGTGCCAGCAGCCCTAAACTCAATTCACCCCTCCACTTT. This chain joins TRBV7-6 and TRBJ1-6; D is ambiguous. Trimming removed 5 bases from V and 7 bases from J, with 9 bases in between. Germline loops: CDR1 SGHVS, CDR2 FNYEAQ. This CDR3 comprises 13 residues.

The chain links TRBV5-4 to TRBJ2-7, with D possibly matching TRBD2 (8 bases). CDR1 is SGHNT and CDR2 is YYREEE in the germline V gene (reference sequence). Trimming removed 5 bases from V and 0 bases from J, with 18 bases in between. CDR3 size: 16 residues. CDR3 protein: CASRSGGTSGSYEQYF. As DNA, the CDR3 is TGTGCCAGCAGATCAGGGGGTACTAGCGGCTCCTACGAGCAGTACTTC.

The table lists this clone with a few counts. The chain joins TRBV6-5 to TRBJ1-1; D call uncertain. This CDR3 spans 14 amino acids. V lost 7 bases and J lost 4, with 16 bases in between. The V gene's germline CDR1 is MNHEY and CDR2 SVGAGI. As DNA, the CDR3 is TGTGCCAGCACCCCCCTCCTCACCGGCACTGAAGCTTTCTTT. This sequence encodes CASTPLLTGTEAFF.

CDR3 nucleotide sequence: TGTGCCAGCAGCCCGGACAACCCCGATTACAATGAGCAGTTCTTC. Its translation: CASSPDNPDYNEQFF. The chain employs TRBV5-5 and TRBJ2-1; possible D gene TRBD1, 5 bases. Germline CDR1 and CDR2: SGHKS and YYEKEE (reference sequence). The CDR3 length is 15 residues. V was pared by 4 bases and J by 4 bases, with 15 bases between.

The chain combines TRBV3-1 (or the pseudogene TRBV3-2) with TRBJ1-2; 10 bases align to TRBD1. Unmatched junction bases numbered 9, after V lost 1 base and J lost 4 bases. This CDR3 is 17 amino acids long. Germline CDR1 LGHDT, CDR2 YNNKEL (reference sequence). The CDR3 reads CASSQGGQGDLGYGYTF. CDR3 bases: TGTGCCAGCAGCCAAGGCGGACAGGGGGATTTGGGCTATGGCTACACCTTC.

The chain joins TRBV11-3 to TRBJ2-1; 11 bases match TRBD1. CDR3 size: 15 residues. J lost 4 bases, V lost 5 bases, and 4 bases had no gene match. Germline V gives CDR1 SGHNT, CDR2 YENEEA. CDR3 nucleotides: TGTGCCAGCAGCGCCGGGACAGGGGGGTACAATGAGCAGTTCTTC. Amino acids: CASSAGTGGYNEQFF. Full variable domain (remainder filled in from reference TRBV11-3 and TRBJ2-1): EAGVVQSPRYKIIEKKQPVAFWCNPISGHNTLYWYLQNLGQGPELLIRYENEEAVDDSQLPKDRFSAERLKGVDSTLKIQPAELGDSAVYLCASSAGTGGYNEQFFGPGTRLTVL.

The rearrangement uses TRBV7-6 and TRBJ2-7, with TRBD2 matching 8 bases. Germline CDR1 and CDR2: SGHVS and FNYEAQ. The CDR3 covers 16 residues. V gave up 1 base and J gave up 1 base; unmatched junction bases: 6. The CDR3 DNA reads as TGTGCCAGCAGCTTAGGCATAGCGGGGACATCCTACGAGCAGTACTTC. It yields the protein CASSLGIAGTSYEQYF.

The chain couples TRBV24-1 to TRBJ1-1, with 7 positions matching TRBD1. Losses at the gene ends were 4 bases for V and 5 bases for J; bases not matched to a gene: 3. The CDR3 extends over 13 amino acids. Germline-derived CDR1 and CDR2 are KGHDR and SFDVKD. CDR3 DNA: TGTGCCACCAGTGACAGGGGGAGGACTGAAGCTTTCTTT. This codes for CATSDRGRTEAFF.